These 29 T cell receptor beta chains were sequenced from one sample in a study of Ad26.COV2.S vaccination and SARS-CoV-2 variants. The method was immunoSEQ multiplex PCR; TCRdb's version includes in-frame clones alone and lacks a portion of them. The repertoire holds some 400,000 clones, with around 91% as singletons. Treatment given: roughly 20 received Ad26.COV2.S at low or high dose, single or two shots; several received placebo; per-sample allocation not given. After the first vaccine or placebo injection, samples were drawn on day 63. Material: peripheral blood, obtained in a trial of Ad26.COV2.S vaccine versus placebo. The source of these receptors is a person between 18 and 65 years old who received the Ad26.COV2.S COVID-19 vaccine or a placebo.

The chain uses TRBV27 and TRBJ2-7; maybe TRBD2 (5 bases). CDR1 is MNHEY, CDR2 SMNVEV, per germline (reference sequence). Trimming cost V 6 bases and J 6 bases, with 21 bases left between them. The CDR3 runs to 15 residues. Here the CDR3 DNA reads TGTGCCAGCAGACCCCATATCTCACAAGAGGGCGAGCAGTACTTC. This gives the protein CASRPHISQEGEQYF.

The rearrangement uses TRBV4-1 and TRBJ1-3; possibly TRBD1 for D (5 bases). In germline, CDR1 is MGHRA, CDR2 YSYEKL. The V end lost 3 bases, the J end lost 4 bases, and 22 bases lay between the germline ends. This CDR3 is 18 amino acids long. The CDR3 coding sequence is TGCGCCAGCAGCCATCCCACTACTCCGGGACGCTACGGAAACACCATATATTTT. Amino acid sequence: CASSHPTTPGRYGNTIYF.

The CDR3 sequence: CASSSALGEAFF. The CDR3 DNA reads TGTGCCAGCAGTTCCGCTCTCGGTGAAGCTTTCTTT. The rearrangement links TRBV6-5 to TRBJ1-1; D is unresolved. V dropped 4 bases and J dropped 7 bases, with 10 bases sitting between them. The CDR3 contains 12 residues. Germline CDR1 reads MNHEY; CDR2 reads SVGAGI.

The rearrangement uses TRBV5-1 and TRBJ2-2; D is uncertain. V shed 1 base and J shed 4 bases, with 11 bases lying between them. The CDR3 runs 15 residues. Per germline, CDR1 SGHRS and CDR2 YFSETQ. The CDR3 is CASSLSDPRTGELFF. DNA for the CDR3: TGCGCCAGCAGCTTGTCCGACCCTCGCACCGGGGAGCTGTTTTTT.

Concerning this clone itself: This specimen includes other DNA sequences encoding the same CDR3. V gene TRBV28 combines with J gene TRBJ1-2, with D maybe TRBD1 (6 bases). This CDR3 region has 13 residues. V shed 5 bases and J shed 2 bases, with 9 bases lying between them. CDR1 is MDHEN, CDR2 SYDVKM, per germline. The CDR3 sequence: CASSLGQNYGYTF. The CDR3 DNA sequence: TGTGCCAGCAGTCTCGGACAGAACTATGGCTACACCTTC.

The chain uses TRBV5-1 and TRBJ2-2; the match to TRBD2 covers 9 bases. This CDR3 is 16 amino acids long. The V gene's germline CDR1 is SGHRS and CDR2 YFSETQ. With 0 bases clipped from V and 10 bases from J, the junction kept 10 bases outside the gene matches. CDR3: CASSLGGTSRAAELFF. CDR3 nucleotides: TGCGCCAGCAGCTTGGGGGGGACTAGCAGAGCCGCGGAGCTGTTTTTT.

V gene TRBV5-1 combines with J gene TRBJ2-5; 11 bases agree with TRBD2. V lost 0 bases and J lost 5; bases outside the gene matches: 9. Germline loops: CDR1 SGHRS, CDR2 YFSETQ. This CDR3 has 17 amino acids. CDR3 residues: CASSLGTSGSRGETQYF. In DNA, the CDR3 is TGCGCCAGCAGCTTGGGCACTAGCGGGAGCCGGGGGGAGACCCAGTACTTC.

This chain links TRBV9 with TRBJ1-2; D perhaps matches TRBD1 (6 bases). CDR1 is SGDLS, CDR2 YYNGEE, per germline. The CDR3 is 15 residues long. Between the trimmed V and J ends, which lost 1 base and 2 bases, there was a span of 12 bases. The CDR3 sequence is CASSVFGGQNYGYTF. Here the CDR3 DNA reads TGTGCCAGCAGCGTATTCGGGGGGCAGAACTATGGCTACACCTTC. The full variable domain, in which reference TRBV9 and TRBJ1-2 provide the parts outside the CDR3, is DSGVTQTPKHLITATGQRVTLRCSPRSGDLSVYWYQQSLDQGLQFLIQYYNGEERAKGNILERFSAQQFPDLHSELNLSSLELGDSALYFCASSVFGGQNYGYTFGSGTRLTVV.

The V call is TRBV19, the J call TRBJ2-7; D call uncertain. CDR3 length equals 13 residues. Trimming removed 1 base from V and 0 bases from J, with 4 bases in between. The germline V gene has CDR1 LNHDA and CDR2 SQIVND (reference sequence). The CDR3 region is CASSIGASYEQYF. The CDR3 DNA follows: TGTGCCAGTAGTATAGGGGCCTCCTACGAGCAGTACTTC.

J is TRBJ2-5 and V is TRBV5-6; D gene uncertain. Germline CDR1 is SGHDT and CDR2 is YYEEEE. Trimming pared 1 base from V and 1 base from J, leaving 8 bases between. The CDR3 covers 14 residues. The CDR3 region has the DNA TGTGCCAGCAGCTTGTCTGGGGTCCAAGAGACCCAGTACTTC. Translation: CASSLSGVQETQYF.

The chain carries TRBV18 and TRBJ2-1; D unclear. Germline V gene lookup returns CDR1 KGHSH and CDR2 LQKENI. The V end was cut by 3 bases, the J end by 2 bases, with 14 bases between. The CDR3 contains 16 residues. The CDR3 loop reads CASSPLANRAYNEQFF. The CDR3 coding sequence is TGTGCCAGCTCACCTTTAGCCAACCGGGCCTACAATGAGCAGTTCTTC.

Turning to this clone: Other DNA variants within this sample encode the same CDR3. CDR3 in amino acids: CASSTAPWRGYGYTF. The CDR3 nucleotides read TGTGCCAGCAGCACCGCCCCATGGCGGGGCTATGGCTACACCTTC. The V gene is TRBV13, the J gene TRBJ1-2; D call uncertain. Germline-derived CDR1 and CDR2 are PRHDT and FYEKMQ (reference sequence). V was trimmed by 5 bases and J by 4 bases, leaving 17 bases between them. This CDR3 is built from 15 residues. Drawing the rest from reference TRBV13 and TRBJ1-2, the complete variable domain is AAGVIQSPRHLIKEKRETATLKCYPIPRHDTVYWYQQGPGQDPQFLISFYEKMQSDKGSIPDRFSAQQFSDYHSELNMSSLELGDSALYFCASSTAPWRGYGYTFGSGTRLTVV.

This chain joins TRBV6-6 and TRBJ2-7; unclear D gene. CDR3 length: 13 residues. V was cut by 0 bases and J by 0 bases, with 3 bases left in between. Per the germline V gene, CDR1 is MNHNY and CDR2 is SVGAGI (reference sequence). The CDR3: CASSYSYSYEQYF. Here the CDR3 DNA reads TGTGCCAGCAGTTACTCCTACTCCTACGAGCAGTACTTC.

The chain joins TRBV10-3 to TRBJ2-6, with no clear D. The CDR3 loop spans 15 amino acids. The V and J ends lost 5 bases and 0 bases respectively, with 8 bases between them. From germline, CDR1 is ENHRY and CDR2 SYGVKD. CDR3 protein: CAISTPRSGANVLTF. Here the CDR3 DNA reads TGTGCCATCAGTACCCCCCGCTCTGGGGCCAACGTCCTGACTTTC.

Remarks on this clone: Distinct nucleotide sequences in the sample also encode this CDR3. This CDR3 is CASSRSTDTQYF. CDR3 nucleotide sequence: TGCGCCAGCAGTCGCTCCACAGATACGCAGTATTTT. The chain is built from TRBV5-1 and TRBJ2-3, with unresolved D. V was cut by 5 bases and J by 2 bases, with 6 bases left in between. Germline values: CDR1 SGHRS, CDR2 YFSETQ. The CDR3 has 12 amino acids.

The CDR3 sequence is CASTQGNLNSPLHF. Here the CDR3 DNA reads TGTGCCAGTACCCAAGGCAATCTTAATTCACCCCTCCACTTT. The rearrangement uses TRBV19 and TRBJ1-6; D is uncertain. Between the trimmed V and J ends, which lost 7 bases and 6 bases, there was a span of 13 bases. The CDR3 totals 14 residues. Germline-derived CDR1 and CDR2 are LNHDA and SQIVND (reference sequence).

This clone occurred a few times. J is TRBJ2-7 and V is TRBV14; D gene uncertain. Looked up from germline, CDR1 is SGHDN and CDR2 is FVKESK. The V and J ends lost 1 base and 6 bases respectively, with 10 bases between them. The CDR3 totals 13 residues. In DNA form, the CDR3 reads TGTGCCAGCAGCCAAGTAAAAGGGTCCGAGCAGTACTTC. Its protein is CASSQVKGSEQYF. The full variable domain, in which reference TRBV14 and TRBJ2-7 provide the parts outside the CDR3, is EAGVTQFPSHSVIEKGQTVTLRCDPISGHDNLYWYRRVMGKEIKFLLHFVKESKQDESGMPNNRFLAERTGGTYSTLKVQPAELEDSGVYFCASSQVKGSEQYFGPGTRLTVT.

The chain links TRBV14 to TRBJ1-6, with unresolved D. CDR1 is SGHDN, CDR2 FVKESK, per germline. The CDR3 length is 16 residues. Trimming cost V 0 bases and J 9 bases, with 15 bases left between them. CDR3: CASSQDLVSLGSPLHF. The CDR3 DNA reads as TGTGCCAGCAGCCAAGATTTGGTCTCATTGGGTTCACCCCTCCACTTT.

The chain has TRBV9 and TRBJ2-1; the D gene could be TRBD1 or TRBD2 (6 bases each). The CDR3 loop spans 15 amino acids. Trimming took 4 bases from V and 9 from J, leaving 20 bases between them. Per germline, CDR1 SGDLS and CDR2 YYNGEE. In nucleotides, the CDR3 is TGTGCCAGCAGCAAGGGCGGGATCCAACAGGGTGAGCAGTTCTTC. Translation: CASSKGGIQQGEQFF.

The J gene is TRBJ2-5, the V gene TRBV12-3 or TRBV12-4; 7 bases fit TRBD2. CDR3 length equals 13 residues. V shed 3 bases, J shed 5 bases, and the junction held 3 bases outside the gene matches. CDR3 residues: CASSFGGEETQYF. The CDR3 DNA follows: TGTGCCAGCAGTTTTGGGGGGGAGGAGACCCAGTACTTC.

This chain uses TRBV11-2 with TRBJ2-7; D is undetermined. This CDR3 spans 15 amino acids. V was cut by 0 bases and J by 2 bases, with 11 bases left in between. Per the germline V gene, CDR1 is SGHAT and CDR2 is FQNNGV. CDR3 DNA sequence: TGTGCCAGCAGCTTAGAGCCCTTTAGAGCCTACGAGCAGTACTTC. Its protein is CASSLEPFRAYEQYF.

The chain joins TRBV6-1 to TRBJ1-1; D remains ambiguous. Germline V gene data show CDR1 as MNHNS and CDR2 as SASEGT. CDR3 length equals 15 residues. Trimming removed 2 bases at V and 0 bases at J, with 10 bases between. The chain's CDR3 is CASSESYRMNTEAFF. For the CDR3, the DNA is TGTGCCAGCAGTGAATCTTACAGAATGAACACTGAAGCTTTCTTT.

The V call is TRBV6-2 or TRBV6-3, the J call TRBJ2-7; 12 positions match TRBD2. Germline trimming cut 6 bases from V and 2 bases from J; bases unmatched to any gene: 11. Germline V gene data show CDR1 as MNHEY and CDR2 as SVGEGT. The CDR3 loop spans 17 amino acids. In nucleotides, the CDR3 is TGTGCCAGCAGCTTTGATCTAGCGGGAGGGCCCCCCTACGAGCAGTACTTC. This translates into CASSFDLAGGPPYEQYF.

The CDR3 DNA is TGTGCCAGCAGTTTAACTCGACAGGGGGCTCAGCCCCAGCATTTT. Protein: CASSLTRQGAQPQHF. The rearrangement uses TRBV28 and TRBJ1-5, with TRBD1 matching over 10 bases. The CDR3 length is 15 residues. V was pared by 2 bases and J by 6 bases, with 4 bases of the junction left unmatched. CDR1 and CDR2 from the germline V gene are MDHEN and SYDVKM.

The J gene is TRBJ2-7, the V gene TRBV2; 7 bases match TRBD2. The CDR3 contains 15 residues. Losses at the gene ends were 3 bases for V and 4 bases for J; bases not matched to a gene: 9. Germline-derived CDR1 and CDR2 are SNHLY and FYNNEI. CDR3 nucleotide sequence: TGTGCCAGCAGTGAGGGGGGGACTAAAACTTACGAGCAGTACTTC. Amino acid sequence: CASSEGGTKTYEQYF.

CDR3 DNA: TGCGCCAGCCTACCTAGCGGGGGGTTCACCGGGGAGCTGTTTTTT. Translating it yields CASLPSGGFTGELFF. The chain uses TRBV5-1 and TRBJ2-2; the match to TRBD2 covers 11 bases. V lost 7 bases and J lost 4; bases outside the gene matches: 6. This CDR3 is built from 15 residues. Germline V gene data show CDR1 as SGHRS and CDR2 as YFSETQ.

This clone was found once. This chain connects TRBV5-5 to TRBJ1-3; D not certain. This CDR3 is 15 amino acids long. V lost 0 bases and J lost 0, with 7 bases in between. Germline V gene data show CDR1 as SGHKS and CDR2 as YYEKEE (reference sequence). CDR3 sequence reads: CASSLEGNSGNTIYF. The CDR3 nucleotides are TGTGCCAGCAGCTTGGAGGGCAACTCTGGAAACACCATATATTTT.

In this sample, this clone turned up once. The CDR3 region is CASGSGTEVYEQYF. In nucleotides, the CDR3 is TGTGCCAGTGGATCCGGGACAGAAGTTTACGAGCAGTACTTC. The V call is TRBV28, the J call TRBJ2-7; 7 bases are a match to TRBD1. The CDR3 runs 14 residues. The V and J ends lost 9 bases and 4 bases, in that order; junction bases with no gene match: 12. Germline loops: CDR1 MDHEN, CDR2 SYDVKM.

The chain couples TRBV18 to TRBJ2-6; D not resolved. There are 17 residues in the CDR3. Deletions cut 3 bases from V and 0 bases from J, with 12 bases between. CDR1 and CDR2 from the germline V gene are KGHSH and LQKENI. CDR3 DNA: TGTGCCAGCTCACCTCGAGATCGTTCCTCTGGGGCCAACGTCCTGACTTTC. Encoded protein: CASSPRDRSSGANVLTF. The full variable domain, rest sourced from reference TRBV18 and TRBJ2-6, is NAGVMQNPRHLVRRRGQEARLRCSPMKGHSHVYWYRQLPEEGLKFMVYLQKENIIDESGMPKERFSAEFPKEGPSILRIQQVVRGDSAAYFCASSPRDRSSGANVLTFGAGSRLTVL.